The 20 T cell receptor beta chains listed next were all sequenced from one sample in a study of T cells in Graves' hyperthyroidism and ophthalmopathy. The CDR3 regions of TCR beta were amplified from RNA transcripts. Using the HTBI primer set, a first-round RT-PCR was run on the TCR CDR3. TCRdb reprocessed the multiplex PCR reads via MiXCR and lists one record per CDR3 protein. The data show about 480,000 distinct CDR3 sequences, over 13% seen once. The source material was blood. Source of these receptors: a woman aged 18-29 years with Graves' hyperthyroidism.

The chain is built from TRBV9 and TRBJ2-3; tentative D call: TRBD2 (6 bases). CDR1 is SGDLS and CDR2 is YYNGEE in the germline V gene. Trimming removed 0 bases from V and 2 bases from J, with 13 bases in between. The CDR3 is made up of 16 amino acids. The CDR3 loop reads CASSVVGGDPTDTQYF. CDR3 DNA: TGTGCCAGCAGCGTAGTGGGGGGAGACCCCACAGATACGCAGTATTTT.

This clonotype occurred many times. CDR3 loop: CASSLEGVRNSPLHF. The DNA for the CDR3 is TGTGCCAGCAGCCTAGAGGGAGTTAGGAATTCACCCCTCCACTTT. The rearrangement joins TRBV3-1 to TRBJ1-6, with D unclear. Trimming stripped 4 bases from V and 7 bases from J, with 14 bases between. The CDR3 has 15 residues. CDR1 is LGHDT and CDR2 is YNNKEL in the germline V gene (reference sequence).

The gene calls are TRBV11-3 and TRBJ1-1; 10 bases align to TRBD1. Germline V gene sequence: CDR1 SGHNT, CDR2 YENEEA. CDR3 size: 14 residues. The V gene end was trimmed by 5 bases and the J gene end by 9 bases; junction bases not matched to a gene: 9. CDR3 amino acids: CASSTTGGRTQAFF. The CDR3 DNA is TGTGCCAGCAGCACGACAGGGGGCCGGACCCAAGCTTTCTTT.

This clonotype showed up many times. The chain is built from TRBV27 and TRBJ2-7; TRBD1 might be the D (6 bases). The germline V gene has CDR1 MNHEY and CDR2 SMNVEV (reference sequence). The germline V and J ends were trimmed by 5 bases and 4 bases, with 18 bases remaining between them. The CDR3 has 15 residues. The CDR3 protein is CASSPTTGGLYEQYF. DNA for the CDR3: TGTGCCAGCAGTCCCACGACAGGTGGGCTTTACGAGCAGTACTTC.

The genes are TRBV6-2 or TRBV6-3 and TRBJ2-7; D is ambiguous. The CDR3 covers 15 residues. Trimming took 6 bases from V and 0 from J, leaving 15 bases between them. Germline V gives CDR1 MNHEY, CDR2 SVGEGT. The DNA of the CDR3 is TGTGCCAGCAGGAGCCTTGCTACAGACTCCTACGAGCAGTACGTC. This sequence encodes CASRSLATDSYEQYV.

This clonotype was recorded many times. The rearrangement joins TRBV19 to TRBJ2-7, with D perhaps being TRBD1 or TRBD2 (5 bases each). Trimming removed 5 bases at V and 2 bases at J, with 16 bases between. The length of the CDR3 is 15 residues. Germline V gene data show CDR1 as LNHDA and CDR2 as SQIVND (reference sequence). The CDR3 region is CASSVRGGGTYEQYF. The CDR3 DNA is TGTGCCAGTAGTGTTAGGGGTGGGGGAACCTACGAGCAGTACTTC.

In regard to this clonotype: This may be a read error, as it is one base from a much larger clone. The chain links TRBV28 to TRBJ1-2; D not resolved. The CDR3 spans 14 residues. Germline values: CDR1 MDHEN, CDR2 SYDVKM. The V and J ends lost 5 bases and 6 bases respectively, with 16 bases between them. The CDR3 sequence is CASSPHESSDGYTF. The CDR3 DNA sequence: TGTGCCAGCAGTCCGCACGAGTCCTCCGATGGCTACACCTTC.

V is TRBV20-1 and J is TRBJ2-1; possibly TRBD1 or TRBD2 for D (5 bases each). V was trimmed by 3 bases and J by 0 bases, leaving 9 bases between them. The length of the CDR3 is 14 residues. Germline V gives CDR1 DFQATT, CDR2 SNEGSKA (reference sequence). The DNA of the CDR3 is TGCAGTGCTAGTGGGACCAGCTCCTACAATGAGCAGTTCTTC. It yields the protein CSASGTSSYNEQFF.

This clonotype was detected ten times or more. The chain carries TRBV3-1 and TRBJ1-6; D is perhaps TRBD1 (5 bases). The CDR3 is 14 residues long. Germline V gives CDR1 LGHDT, CDR2 YNNKEL (reference sequence). The V end was cut by 3 bases, the J end by 7 bases, with 10 bases between. CDR3 loop: CASSQGTGNSPLHF. As DNA, the CDR3 is TGTGCCAGCAGCCAGGGGACGGGGAATTCACCCCTCCACTTT.

The chain has TRBV6-1 and TRBJ2-7, with a possible D match to TRBD2 (6 bases). This CDR3 contains 12 residues. Trimming removed 4 bases at V and 5 bases at J, with 9 bases between. Germline V lookup: CDR1 MNHNS, CDR2 SASEGT. CDR3 in amino acids: CASSGRLDEQYV. The CDR3 nucleotides are TGTGCCAGCAGTGGCCGACTAGACGAGCAGTACGTC.

About this clonotype itself: A much larger clonotype is one base distant, so this may be a read error. The J gene is TRBJ2-7, the V gene TRBV10-3, with 13 bases identical to TRBD2. The end of the DNA aligns better with TRBJ2-1, so the J call may be wrong. The germline V gene has CDR1 ENHRY and CDR2 SYGVKD. CDR3 length equals 16 residues. Written as DNA, the CDR3 is TGTGCCATCAGTGAGGCTACTAGCGGGAGGGTCTACGAGCAGTTCTTC. Its translation: CAISEATSGRVYEQFF.

This clonotype appeared a few times. A much bigger clone sits one base away, suggesting this may be a read error. V and J are TRBV7-3 and TRBJ2-2; the match to TRBD2 covers 7 bases. Germline V gene lookup returns CDR1 SGHTA and CDR2 FQGTGA. The CDR3 is 12 amino acids. This CDR3 reads CTSSLGEGELFF. The CDR3, as DNA: TGTACCAGCAGCTTAGGGGAGGGAGAGCTGTTTTTT.

The chain employs TRBV6-1 and TRBJ2-1; 9 nucleotides line up with TRBD1. J lost 6 bases, V lost 8 bases, and 11 bases had no gene match. The CDR3 totals 15 residues. CDR1 and CDR2 (germline): MNHNS, SASEGT. In DNA form, the CDR3 reads TGTGCCAGCCGGGCGGGACAGGGATCGGGCAATGAGCAGTTCTTC. As protein: CASRAGQGSGNEQFF.

Ten or more counts support this clonotype. V is TRBV27 and J is TRBJ1-2, with D perhaps TRBD1 (5 bases). The CDR3 has 12 amino acids. V was trimmed by 5 bases and J by 7 bases, leaving 11 bases between them. Germline assignment: CDR1 MNHEY and CDR2 SMNVEV (reference sequence). As DNA, the CDR3 is TGTGCCAGCAGTGGCAGGGTACCTGGCTACACCTTC. Translation: CASSGRVPGYTF.

CDR3 protein: CASSLTRQGVAEAFF. Here the CDR3 DNA reads TGCGCCAGCAGCTTAACTAGACAGGGTGTGGCTGAAGCTTTCTTT. The J gene is TRBJ1-1, the V gene TRBV5-1; TRBD1 aligns across 7 bases. The junction had 10 bases not matched to a gene; V was cut back by 2 bases and J by 6 bases. CDR1 and CDR2 (germline): SGHRS, YFSETQ. The CDR3 is 15 amino acids.

This clonotype was observed at least ten times. The chain employs TRBV2 and TRBJ2-7; perhaps D is TRBD1 or TRBD2 (5 bases each). Germline assignment: CDR1 SNHLY and CDR2 FYNNEI. V lost 8 bases to trimming and J lost 5 bases, with 16 bases between them. This CDR3 has 13 residues. The DNA of the CDR3 is TGTGCCAGCCTCAGGGACGCGCAGGACGAGCAGTACTTC. Its protein is CASLRDAQDEQYF.

This clonotype has just a few counts. The rearrangement links TRBV20-1 to TRBJ2-1, with D possibly being TRBD2 (5 bases). The CDR3 spans 15 residues. CDR1 is DFQATT and CDR2 is SNEGSKA in the germline V gene (reference sequence). The ends were cut back, 6 bases at V and 0 bases at J, with 15 bases in the middle. The CDR3 DNA sequence: TGCAGTGCCCGCCCCGAGGGCCCCTCCTACAATGAGCAGTTCTTC. This translates into CSARPEGPSYNEQFF.

This clonotype has a count of ten or more. The rearrangement joins TRBV5-1 to TRBJ2-7, with TRBD1 matching over 9 bases. The germline CDR1 and CDR2 sequences are SGHRS and YFSETQ. V trimming: 3 bases; J trimming: 8 bases; junction bases outside the gene matches: 9. The CDR3 is made up of 14 amino acids. The DNA of the CDR3 is TGCGCCAGCAGCTGGACTGAGGGACAGGGTAAGCAGTACTTC. Translating it yields CASSWTEGQGKQYF.

This clonotype was recorded a few times. This chain joins TRBV7-9 and TRBJ2-1, with TRBD1 identical over 7 bases. The CDR3 is made up of 12 amino acids. CDR1 SEHNR and CDR2 FQNEAQ come from the germline V gene (reference sequence). After removal of 5 bases from V and 9 bases from J, the junction contained 4 bases not matched to a gene. DNA of the CDR3: TGTGCCAGCAGCCGACAGGGCCCTGAGCAGTTCTTC. As protein: CASSRQGPEQFF.

The chain couples TRBV2 to TRBJ1-1; 9 positions agree with TRBD1. The germline V gene has CDR1 SNHLY and CDR2 FYNNEI. The V gene end was trimmed by 7 bases and the J gene end by 4 bases; junction bases not matched to a gene: 10. This CDR3 comprises 15 residues. DNA of the CDR3: TGTGCCAGCACTTTCTGGGACAGGGATGGCACTGAAGCTTTCTTT. Protein product: CASTFWDRDGTEAFF.